The next 9 T cell receptor beta chains were all read from a single sample in a study of blood T cell repertoires in COVID-19. The assay was immunoSEQ multiplex PCR, and TCRdb's table has in-frame clones only and misses some. The sample carries over 150,000 clones, around 90% recorded once. Material for sequencing was peripheral blood. The receptors derive from a man aged 55-75 years with COVID-19, enrolled during active disease.

The chain joins TRBV6-5 to TRBJ1-2, with TRBD1 matching 7 bases. Trimming removed 5 bases from V and 7 bases from J; junction bases left unmatched: 10. This CDR3 contains 14 residues. The V gene's germline CDR1 is MNHEY and CDR2 SVGAGI. This CDR3 is CASSPFDREIGYTF. The CDR3 DNA reads as TGTGCCAGCAGTCCCTTCGACAGGGAAATTGGCTACACCTTC.

The chain carries TRBV23-1 and TRBJ1-5; 8 bases are a match to TRBD1. TRBV23-1 is annotated as an ORF whose role is uncertain. V dropped 4 bases and J dropped 5; count of bases not matched to a gene: 7. CDR3 length: 15 amino acids. The CDR3 reads CASSLVTGEYQPQHF. CDR3 nucleotide sequence: TGCGCCAGCAGTCTCGTGACAGGGGAGTATCAGCCCCAGCATTTT.

The J gene is TRBJ1-5, the V gene TRBV6-6, with D maybe TRBD1 (5 bases). Trimming pared 7 bases from V and 4 bases from J, leaving 8 bases between. The CDR3 has 12 residues. Germline V gene sequence: CDR1 MNHNY, CDR2 SVGAGI (reference sequence). CDR3: CASTQGNQPQHF. CDR3 DNA: TGTGCCAGCACCCAGGGAAATCAGCCCCAGCATTTT.

This sequence joins TRBV18 and TRBJ1-2; 7 bases align to TRBD1. J was trimmed by 4 bases and V by 5 bases; bases with no gene match: 13. The CDR3 has 16 amino acids. Germline V CDR1 and CDR2: KGHSH, LQKENI. The CDR3 nucleotides are TGTGCCAGCTCATCACGAACAGGGACAGACCTCTATGGCTACACCTTC. This sequence encodes CASSSRTGTDLYGYTF.

This clone occurred once. The chain carries TRBV7-9 and TRBJ2-4; D perhaps matches TRBD2 (6 bases). From germline, CDR1 is SEHNR and CDR2 FQNEAQ (reference sequence). V lost 5 bases and J lost 5, with 13 bases in between. The CDR3 sequence is 14 residues long. This chain's CDR3 is CASSRGNGENIQYF. In DNA form, the CDR3 reads TGTGCCAGCAGCCGGGGGAACGGTGAAAACATTCAGTACTTC.

V and J are TRBV16 and TRBJ2-2; maybe TRBD2 (6 bases). The CDR3 is made up of 14 amino acids. The germline CDR1 and CDR2 sequences are KGHSY and FQNENV. V gave up 2 bases and J gave up 4 bases, with 8 bases separating them. The CDR3 is CASSQRGSTGELFF. Here the CDR3 DNA reads TGTGCCAGCAGCCAACGGGGGAGCACCGGGGAGCTGTTTTTT.

V gene TRBV7-3 combines with J gene TRBJ1-1, with unresolved D. V lost 4 bases to trimming and J lost 0 bases, with 6 bases between them. The CDR3 is made up of 13 amino acids. Germline lookup yields CDR1 SGHTA and CDR2 FQGTGA. The CDR3 coding sequence is TGTGCCAGCAGCTCGTTTATGAACACTGAAGCTTTCTTT. Protein product: CASSSFMNTEAFF.

The rearrangement uses TRBV20-1 and TRBJ1-4; 7 bases agree with TRBD1. Germline CDR1 reads DFQATT; CDR2 reads SNEGSKA (reference sequence). V lost 5 bases to trimming and J lost 11 bases; unmatched junction nucleotides: 5. The CDR3 covers 11 residues. The chain's CDR3 is CSAGLQGKLFF. CDR3 sequence (DNA): TGCAGTGCTGGACTACAGGGGAAACTGTTTTTT.

Points on this clone: This sample also contains other DNA sequences that code for the same CDR3. This sequence joins TRBV6-2 or TRBV6-3 and TRBJ1-2; 7 bases agree with TRBD1. From germline, CDR1 is MNHEY and CDR2 SVGEGT. After removal of 5 bases from V and 2 bases from J, the junction contained 2 bases not matched to a gene. The CDR3 extends over 13 amino acids. The DNA of the CDR3 is TGTGCCAGCAGTACGGGACAGAACTATGGCTACACCTTC. Translated: CASSTGQNYGYTF.